This T cell receptor (beta chain) was recovered during a study of response to subunit inactivated influenza vaccine. This CDR3 has 12 residues. The V end was cut by 8 bases, the J end by 3 bases, with 8 bases between. In germline, CDR1 is LNHDA, CDR2 SQIVND (reference sequence). TCRdb analysed the RT-PCR reads with MiXCR anew, one entry per CDR3 protein. The sample consists of more than 450,000 distinct CDR3 sequences, around 11% of them appearing once. The same sample was also studied in work on T cells expressing NK-cell markers. That paper adds: For TCR beta, cDNA was produced by 5'RACE template switching with UMIs. Researchers report these clonotypes also headed the CD3+CD56-NKG2C+ fraction in several donors. No clear determination of HCMV specificity was made for expanded NKG2C+ T cell clones.

This chain connects TRBV19 to TRBJ1-5; no definite D call. This receptor was obtained from a man aged 45-60 years who received an inactivated influenza vaccine. This specimen consisted of PBMCs from blood, obtained on the day of vaccination. This CDR3 reads CASSEANQPQHF. CDR3 sequence (DNA): TGTGCCAGTTCCGAAGCCAATCAGCCCCAGCATTTT. The full variable domain, its missing parts supplied by reference TRBV19 and TRBJ1-5, is DGGITQSPKYLFRKEGQNVTLSCEQNLNHDAMYWYRQDPGQGLRLIYYSQIVNDFQKGDIAEGYSVSREKKESFPLTVTSAQKNPTAFYLCASSEANQPQHFGDGTRLSIL.